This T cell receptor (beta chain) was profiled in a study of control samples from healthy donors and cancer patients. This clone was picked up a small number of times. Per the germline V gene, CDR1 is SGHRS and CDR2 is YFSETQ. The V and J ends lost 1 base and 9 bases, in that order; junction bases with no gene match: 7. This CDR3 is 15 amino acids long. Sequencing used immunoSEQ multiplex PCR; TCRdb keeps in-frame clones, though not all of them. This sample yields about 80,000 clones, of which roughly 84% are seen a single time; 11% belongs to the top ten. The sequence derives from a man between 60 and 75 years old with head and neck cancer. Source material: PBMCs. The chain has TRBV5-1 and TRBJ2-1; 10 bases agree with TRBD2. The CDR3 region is CASSLRLAGVGEQFF. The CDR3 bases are TGCGCCAGCAGCTTGCGGCTAGCGGGAGTGGGTGAGCAGTTCTTC.